The following is a T cell receptor beta chain sequence with its context. The PCR ran on 60 Vbeta and 13 Jbeta primers. Produced via immunoSEQ multiplex PCR; TCRdb's table is partial and in-frame only. The sample lists some 130,000 clones, approximately 87% occurring once. The data derive from a study of cytomegalovirus exposure and HLA in healthy donors. Study at large: Some 80 million unique TCR sequences came from HLA-typed donors in an early release.

V lost 5 bases to trimming and J lost 6 bases; unmatched junction nucleotides: 4. The CDR3 sequence is 12 residues long. Germline V lookup: CDR1 MNHEY, CDR2 SVGAGI. This sequence originates from a man aged 35-49 years in good health and CMV-seronegative. V is TRBV6-5 and J is TRBJ2-7; TRBD2 agrees at 7 bases. What was sequenced was PBMCs. CDR3 in DNA: TGTGCCAGCAGTCCTTGGGGGGGCGAGCAGTACTTC. This codes for CASSPWGGEQYF.